This T cell receptor beta chain appears in the sequencing data of a study of T-cell memory formation after mild COVID-19. Findings of the study overall: Cross-reactive memory seemingly joined, as some responding clones were found in pre-infection memory. CD4+ contracting clones lay mainly in CM and EM, CD8+ ones in EMRA.

The ends lost 3 bases at V and 7 bases at J; junction bases unmatched: 5. The CDR3 runs 14 residues. In germline, CDR1 is KGHSH, CDR2 LQKENI. Constant-segment-primed 5'RACE gave TCR alpha and TCR beta cDNA libraries with sample barcodes and UMIs. TCRdb processed the 5' RACE reads anew with MiXCR; each CDR3 protein has one entry. The sample holds a few hundred thousand distinct CDR3 sequences, about 10% seen once. Concerning this clonotype: Its specificity is unknown.

Sequencing input: PBMCs or a T cell subset sorted from them (not recorded which). The chain couples TRBV18 to TRBJ2-7; 11 bases align to TRBD1. The sequence came from a young man who had mild COVID-19 (a few samples of this study predate the infection). Cell type and time point are not known. The CDR3 here is CASSPGQGVREQYF. CDR3 DNA: TGTGCCAGCTCACCGGGACAGGGGGTCCGAGAGCAGTACTTC.